This T cell receptor beta chain was found in a study of T cell repertoires in ileal Crohn's disease. Study in general: Approximately 510 nanograms of biopsy DNA per sample underwent TCRB immunosequencing.

Study-wide results and limits: All patients with clonality above 26.8% had endoscopic recurrence.

Sequencing used immunoSEQ multiplex PCR; TCRdb keeps in-frame clones, though not all of them. The sample has approximately 15,000 clones; about 70% are singletons. Time point defined: inflamed ileum from the surgical specimen. Per the germline V gene, CDR1 is DFQATT and CDR2 is SNEGSKA (reference sequence). This CDR3 comprises 11 residues. The V end was cut by 1 base, the J end by 6 bases, with 5 bases between. About this clone: Its antigen is not known.

Sequencing was carried out using ileal tissue. This sequence joins TRBV20-1 and TRBJ2-3; D gene ambiguous. The sequence came from an adult with Crohn's disease. The DNA for the CDR3 is TGCAGTGCTAGAGGGTGGGATACGCAGTATTTT. Translation: CSARGWDTQYF.